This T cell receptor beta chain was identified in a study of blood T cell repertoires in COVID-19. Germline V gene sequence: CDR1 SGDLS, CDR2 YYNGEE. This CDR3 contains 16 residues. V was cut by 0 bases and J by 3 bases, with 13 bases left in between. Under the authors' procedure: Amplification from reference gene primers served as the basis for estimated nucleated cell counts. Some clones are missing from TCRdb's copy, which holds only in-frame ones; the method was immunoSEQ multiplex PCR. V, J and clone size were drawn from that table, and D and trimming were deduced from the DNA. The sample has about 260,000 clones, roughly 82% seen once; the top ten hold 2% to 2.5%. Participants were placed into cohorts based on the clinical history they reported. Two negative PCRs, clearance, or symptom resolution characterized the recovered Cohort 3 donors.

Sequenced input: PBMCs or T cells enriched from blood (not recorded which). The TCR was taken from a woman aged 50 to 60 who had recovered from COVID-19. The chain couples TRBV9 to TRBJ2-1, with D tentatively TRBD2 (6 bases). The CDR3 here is CASSVGLREIYNEQFF. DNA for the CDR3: TGTGCCAGCAGCGTAGGTCTGCGGGAAATCTACAATGAGCAGTTCTTC.